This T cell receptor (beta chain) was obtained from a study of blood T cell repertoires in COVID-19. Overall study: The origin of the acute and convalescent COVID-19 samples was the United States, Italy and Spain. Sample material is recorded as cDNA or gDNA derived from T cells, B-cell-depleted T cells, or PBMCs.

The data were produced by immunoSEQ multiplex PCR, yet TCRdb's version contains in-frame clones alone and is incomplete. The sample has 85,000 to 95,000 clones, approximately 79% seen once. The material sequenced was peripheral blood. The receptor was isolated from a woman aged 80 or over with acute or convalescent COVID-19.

CDR3 in DNA: TGTGCCATCAGTGAGGTCTCTGGGGGGGGCGGCTATGGCTACACCTTC. Translating gives CAISEVSGGGGYGYTF. The chain carries TRBV10-3 and TRBJ1-2; D possibly corresponds to TRBD1 (6 bases). The germline CDR1 and CDR2 sequences are ENHRY and SYGVKD. This CDR3 region has 16 residues. V was shortened by 2 bases and J by 4 bases, with 17 bases between the two germline ends.